This passage covers 27 T cell receptor beta chains from one sample sequenced in a study of blood T cell repertoires in COVID-19. Sequencing was performed with immunoSEQ multiplex PCR; in TCRdb, only in-frame clones are kept and a portion is missing. The profile shows about 400,000 clones, approximately 88% of them singletons. Sequencing was carried out using PBMCs or T cells enriched from blood (not recorded which). These receptors all stem from a woman in her 40s with acute COVID-19.

The chain uses TRBV5-1 and TRBJ1-1; 7 bases align to TRBD1. Trimming removed 4 bases from V and 4 bases from J; junction bases left unmatched: 10. The V gene's germline CDR1 is SGHRS and CDR2 YFSETQ. CDR3 length: 15 amino acids. CDR3 coding DNA: TGCGCCAGCAGCGGGGGACAGATTGCATTCACTGAAGCTTTCTTT. This encodes CASSGGQIAFTEAFF.

V is TRBV9 and J is TRBJ1-4; the match to TRBD1 covers 11 bases. With V trimmed by 7 bases and J by 0 bases, 8 bases remained unmatched. The CDR3 consists of 17 residues. From germline, CDR1 is SGDLS and CDR2 YYNGEE. The CDR3 DNA reads TGTGCCAGCGGACCCCCGGGACAGGGGGCAACTAATGAAAAACTGTTTTTT. It encodes CASGPPGQGATNEKLFF. The whole variable domain, filled in from reference TRBV9 and TRBJ1-4, reads DSGVTQTPKHLITATGQRVTLRCSPRSGDLSVYWYQQSLDQGLQFLIQYYNGEERAKGNILERFSAQQFPDLHSELNLSSLELGDSALYFCASGPPGQGATNEKLFFGSGTQLSVL.

The chain links TRBV9 to TRBJ1-5; tentatively, D is TRBD1 (5 bases). The CDR3 covers 13 residues. Germline lookup yields CDR1 SGDLS and CDR2 YYNGEE. V dropped 4 bases and J dropped 5 bases, with 10 bases sitting between them. DNA of the CDR3: TGTGCCAGCAGCCCCCAAGGGGATCAGCCCCAGCATTTT. Protein sequence: CASSPQGDQPQHF.

This chain uses TRBV6-4 with TRBJ2-2, with 9 bases lining up with TRBD2. CDR1 is MRHNA, CDR2 SNTAGT, per germline. The CDR3 covers 17 residues. J gave up 1 base and V 3 bases, and 6 bases lay outside the gene matches. CDR3 amino acids: CASSEQAGGQNTGELFF. The CDR3 bases are TGTGCCAGCAGTGAACAAGCGGGGGGACAGAACACCGGGGAGCTGTTTTTT.

The chain recombines TRBV29-1 with TRBJ1-5, with D hard to call. This CDR3 comprises 13 residues. Germline loops: CDR1 SQVTM, CDR2 ANQGSEA. The germline V and J ends were trimmed by 4 bases and 2 bases, with 9 bases remaining between them. This CDR3 is CSVGGSRNQPQHF. CDR3 sequence (DNA): TGCAGCGTTGGAGGGTCGCGCAATCAGCCCCAGCATTTT.

The chain has TRBV18 and TRBJ1-1, with D uncertain. CDR3 length equals 14 residues. The germline gives CDR1 KGHSH, CDR2 LQKENI. Trimming cost V 4 bases and J 1 base, with 10 bases left between them. This chain's CDR3 is CASSRLEGNTEAFF. CDR3 nucleotide sequence: TGTGCCAGCTCACGCCTAGAGGGGAACACTGAAGCTTTCTTT.

This clone was recorded once. CDR3 sequence: CASKYREWTDTQYF. For the CDR3, the DNA is TGTGCCAGCAAATACAGGGAGTGGACAGATACGCAGTATTTT. The V gene is TRBV21-1, the J gene TRBJ2-3; the table's D call, TRBD1, was not checked against the DNA. TRBV21-1 is shown as a pseudogene. This CDR3 has 14 residues.

The rearrangement links TRBV11-2 to TRBJ2-3, with 8 nucleotides matching TRBD2. V shed 3 bases, J shed 4 bases, and the junction held 3 bases outside the gene matches. CDR1 is SGHAT, CDR2 FQNNGV, per germline. This CDR3 comprises 14 residues. CDR3 residues: CASSLAGGSDTQYF. Written as DNA, the CDR3 is TGTGCCAGCAGCTTGGCGGGGGGTTCAGATACGCAGTATTTT.

The genes are TRBV30 and TRBJ2-1; D may be TRBD2 (6 bases). Germline assignment: CDR1 GTSNPN and CDR2 SVGIG (reference sequence). The length of the CDR3 is 13 residues. The germline V and J ends were trimmed by 2 bases and 5 bases, with 10 bases remaining between them. The CDR3 loop is CAWSPIADNEQFF. The CDR3 DNA reads TGTGCCTGGAGTCCTATAGCGGACAATGAGCAGTTCTTC.

The rearrangement joins TRBV6-1 to TRBJ1-2; D is unresolved. V gave up 0 bases and J gave up 4 bases, with 6 bases separating them. CDR3 length: 13 amino acids. Per germline, CDR1 MNHNS and CDR2 SASEGT. CDR3 residues: CASSEAQTYGYTF. CDR3 DNA sequence: TGTGCCAGCAGTGAAGCACAGACCTATGGCTACACCTTC.

The gene calls are TRBV21-1 and TRBJ2-7; whether TRBD1, the table's D call, matches the DNA was not checked. TRBV21-1 is a documented pseudogene. The CDR3 length is 15 residues. CDR3 bases: TGTGCCAGCAGCAACCGGGACAGGAACTCCTACGAGCAGTACTTC. Residues: CASSNRDRNSYEQYF.

This chain connects TRBV3-1 (or the pseudogene TRBV3-2) to TRBJ1-5, with D possibly matching TRBD1 (6 bases). Per the germline V gene, CDR1 is LGHDT and CDR2 is YNNKEL (reference sequence). V shed 1 base and J shed 10 bases, with 11 bases lying between them. The CDR3 is 13 residues long. The CDR3, as DNA: TGTGCCAGCAGCCAAGGGGTGGGACAACCCCAGCATTTT. Translating gives CASSQGVGQPQHF.

The genes are TRBV7-6 and TRBJ2-3, with a possible D match to TRBD1 (6 bases). Between the trimmed V and J ends, which lost 5 bases and 3 bases, there was a span of 21 bases. There are 17 residues in the CDR3. Germline-derived CDR1 and CDR2 are SGHVS and FNYEAQ. CDR3 in amino acids: CASSPPSGRGRTDTQYF. For the CDR3, the DNA is TGTGCCAGCAGCCCACCCTCGGGCAGGGGTCGGACAGATACGCAGTATTTT.

V usage is TRBV7-6 and J usage is TRBJ1-6; D gene ambiguous. V lost 5 bases and J 8 bases, leaving 16 bases between the germline ends. This CDR3 is built from 15 residues. The germline V gene has CDR1 SGHVS and CDR2 FNYEAQ. The CDR3 spells CASSLVYAQDSPLHF. Written as DNA, the CDR3 is TGTGCCAGCAGCCTCGTTTATGCCCAGGATTCACCCCTCCACTTT.

The rearrangement uses TRBV5-4 and TRBJ1-3, with D perhaps matching TRBD1 (6 bases). Germline V gene lookup returns CDR1 SGHNT and CDR2 YYREEE (reference sequence). This CDR3 has 17 amino acids. Trimming shortened V by 2 bases and J by 0 bases, and 15 bases separated the two germline ends. Here the CDR3 DNA reads TGTGCCAGCAGCTTTGGGGGGGCAGTTCTCTCTGGAAACACCATATATTTT. This encodes CASSFGGAVLSGNTIYF.

This chain uses TRBV3-1 (or the pseudogene TRBV3-2) with TRBJ2-2; 8 bases fit TRBD2. The CDR3 length is 16 residues. Germline V gene lookup returns CDR1 LGHDT and CDR2 YNNKEL (reference sequence). Trimming took 4 bases from V and 7 from J; bases not matched to a gene: 11. CDR3 nucleotide sequence: TGTGCCAGCAGCCCGAACCCAGCGGGGGCGGTCGGGGAGCTGTTTTTT. Protein sequence: CASSPNPAGAVGELFF.

This chain uses TRBV18 with TRBJ1-2; possibly TRBD1 for D (5 bases). Looked up from germline, CDR1 is KGHSH and CDR2 is LQKENI. V lost 4 bases, J lost 4 bases, and 7 bases lay in between. CDR3 length: 12 amino acids. The CDR3 spells CASSQGPYGYTF. The CDR3 DNA sequence: TGTGCCAGCTCACAGGGGCCCTATGGCTACACCTTC.

The V call is TRBV6-5, the J call TRBJ2-3; D may be TRBD2 (5 bases). The CDR3 totals 15 residues. Germline values: CDR1 MNHEY, CDR2 SVGAGI. Trimming took off 7 bases at V and 0 bases at J, with 14 bases between the two ends. The CDR3 here is CASTVGRGSTDTQYF. Written as DNA, the CDR3 is TGTGCCAGCACCGTGGGTCGGGGTAGCACAGATACGCAGTATTTT.

The genes are TRBV14 and TRBJ2-7, with a possible D match to TRBD2 (5 bases). V was shortened by 2 bases and J by 6 bases, with 17 bases between the two germline ends. The CDR3 totals 15 residues. From germline, CDR1 is SGHDN and CDR2 FVKESK. Written as DNA, the CDR3 is TGTGCCAGCAGCCAACAGCCGCTTAGCGCTGGCGAGCAGTACTTC. It yields the protein CASSQQPLSAGEQYF.

The V and J genes are TRBV6-1 and TRBJ1-1; D is possibly TRBD1 (6 bases). The germline V gene encodes CDR1 MNHNS and CDR2 SASEGT. V was shortened by 3 bases and J by 4 bases, with 9 bases between the two germline ends. CDR3 length: 13 residues. Here the CDR3 DNA reads TGTGCCAGCAGTGAGAACAGGGTCACTGAAGCTTTCTTT. Protein sequence: CASSENRVTEAFF.

V is TRBV5-1 and J is TRBJ1-2; D perhaps matches TRBD1 (5 bases). The V and J ends lost 3 bases and 7 bases respectively, with 16 bases between them. The CDR3 consists of 14 residues. From germline, CDR1 is SGHRS and CDR2 YFSETQ. CDR3 nucleotide sequence: TGCGCCAGCAGCTCGGGGGAAAGCCCTCTTGGCTACACCTTC. This sequence encodes CASSSGESPLGYTF.

The gene calls are TRBV6-5 and TRBJ1-2; D is possibly TRBD1 (6 bases). This CDR3 contains 14 residues. The germline V and J ends were trimmed by 7 bases and 9 bases, with 21 bases remaining between them. CDR1 and CDR2 from the germline V gene are MNHEY and SVGAGI. The CDR3 bases are TGTGCCAGCAAAGGGGGAAACAATGAGTTTCGCTACACCTTC. Protein product: CASKGGNNEFRYTF.

The J gene is TRBJ2-1, the V gene TRBV11-3, with D perhaps matching TRBD2 (7 bases). This CDR3 comprises 13 residues. Trimming removed 1 base at V and 10 bases at J, with 11 bases between. In germline, CDR1 is SGHNT, CDR2 YENEEA. In DNA form, the CDR3 reads TGTGCCAGCAGCTTAGGGGGGGGCCGCGAGCAGTTCTTC. Residues: CASSLGGGREQFF.

The DNA of the CDR3 is TGTGCCAGCAGCCCTCTTGACGGGGGGGCCATCGGCGGGGAGCTGTTTTTT. Amino acids: CASSPLDGGAIGGELFF. V usage is TRBV14 and J usage is TRBJ2-2; TRBD2 matches 8 bases. The V gene's germline CDR1 is SGHDN and CDR2 FVKESK. The CDR3 sequence is 17 residues long. The trim removed 4 bases at V and 7 bases at J, leaving 14 bases unmatched. The whole variable domain, filled in from reference TRBV14 and TRBJ2-2, reads EAGVTQFPSHSVIEKGQTVTLRCDPISGHDNLYWYRRVMGKEIKFLLHFVKESKQDESGMPNNRFLAERTGGTYSTLKVQPAELEDSGVYFCASSPLDGGAIGGELFFGEGSRLTVL.

The rearrangement links TRBV19 to TRBJ1-2, with D possibly matching TRBD1 (6 bases). Trimming pared 11 bases from V and 4 bases from J, leaving 14 bases between. The CDR3 loop spans 12 amino acids. Germline CDR1 and CDR2: LNHDA and SQIVND (reference sequence). Here the CDR3 DNA reads TGTGCCGGAGGGGGGGCAGGCTATGGCTACACCTTC. Translating gives CAGGGAGYGYTF.

The chain uses TRBV5-1 and TRBJ2-7; D is possibly TRBD1 (5 bases). The CDR3 loop spans 14 amino acids. Germline-derived CDR1 and CDR2 are SGHRS and YFSETQ. Between the trimmed V and J ends, which lost 0 bases and 4 bases, there was a span of 11 bases. The CDR3 is CASSLGTRTYEQYF. The CDR3 DNA reads as TGCGCCAGCAGCTTGGGGACACGAACATACGAGCAGTACTTC. The full variable domain, completed using reference TRBV5-1 and TRBJ2-7, is KAGVTQTPRYLIKTRGQQVTLSCSPISGHRSVSWYQQTPGQGLQFLFEYFSETQRNKGNFPGRFSGRQFSNSRSEMNVSTLELGDSALYLCASSLGTRTYEQYFGPGTRLTVT.

This chain connects TRBV5-1 to TRBJ2-7; maybe TRBD2 (7 bases). The ends were cut back, 0 bases at V and 3 bases at J, with 13 bases in the middle. This CDR3 is built from 15 residues. Germline V CDR1 and CDR2: SGHRS, YFSETQ. DNA for the CDR3: TGCGCCAGCAGCTTGGGGGCGGGGGCCTTCTACGAGCAGTACTTC. Protein product: CASSLGAGAFYEQYF. The full variable domain, rest sourced from reference TRBV5-1 and TRBJ2-7, is KAGVTQTPRYLIKTRGQQVTLSCSPISGHRSVSWYQQTPGQGLQFLFEYFSETQRNKGNFPGRFSGRQFSNSRSEMNVSTLELGDSALYLCASSLGAGAFYEQYFGPGTRLTVT.